The sequence of this T cell receptor (beta chain) was determined in a study of shared clonotypes between healthy human individuals. The CDR3 has 15 residues. Trimming took 0 bases from V and 7 from J, leaving 13 bases between them. Germline V gene lookup returns CDR1 MNHEY and CDR2 SVGAGI. Only in-frame clones appear in the TCRdb table, and some are missing; sequencing was by immunoSEQ multiplex PCR. This sample yields 2 million to 2.5 million clones, of which 93% are seen a single time; 0.36% belongs to the top ten. The TCR was taken from a man younger than 35 in good health. Some clones in this sample may be carry-over from other donors' samples. What was sequenced was naive CD4+ T cells from PBMCs. As to subset: CD45RA+ positively selected. This rearrangement joins TRBV6-5 to TRBJ2-4, with D perhaps matching TRBD1 (5 bases). The CDR3 nucleotides are TGTGCCAGCAGTTACTCTGCAGGGCTGGGTAACATTCAGTACTTC. Translation gives CASSYSAGLGNIQYF.